Following are 26 T cell receptor beta chains from one sample sequenced in a study of blood T cell repertoires in COVID-19. Assay used: immunoSEQ multiplex PCR; TCRdb lists only in-frame clones, some missing. This sample has roughly 220,000 clones; around 84% occur once, and the top ten carry about 20%. The material sequenced was peripheral blood. These receptors all stem from a man aged 30 to 45 with active or convalescent COVID-19.

This clone was observed once. The chain employs TRBV30 and TRBJ2-3, with D possibly TRBD2 on 5 matching bases. This CDR3 comprises 14 residues. The germline gives CDR1 GTSNPN, CDR2 SVGIG (reference sequence). V lost 2 bases to trimming and J lost 2 bases, with 11 bases between them. CDR3 sequence: CAWSTGSLTDTQYF. DNA of the CDR3: TGTGCCTGGAGTACGGGATCTCTCACAGATACGCAGTATTTT.

The chain is built from TRBV6-6 and TRBJ1-6; D may be TRBD1 (5 bases). The V and J ends lost 6 bases and 11 bases respectively, with 17 bases between them. The CDR3 is made up of 14 amino acids. Per the germline V gene, CDR1 is MNHNY and CDR2 is SVGAGI (reference sequence). CDR3 bases: TGTGCCAGCAGCACCGTAGGGGTTGGGACACCCCTCCACTTT. Amino acids: CASSTVGVGTPLHF.

This clone was found once. The CDR3 nucleotides read TGTGCCAGCAGCTCCGCGGGGACAGGGGGGGAGGATGAAAAACTGTTTTTT. This translates into CASSSAGTGGEDEKLFF. The chain links TRBV11-2 to TRBJ1-4, with 11 bases matching TRBD1. The junction had 10 bases not matched to a gene; V was cut back by 4 bases and J by 6 bases. From germline, CDR1 is SGHAT and CDR2 FQNNGV. The CDR3 sequence is 17 residues long.

The V gene is TRBV7-2, the J gene TRBJ1-1, with D unresolved. Germline values: CDR1 SGHTA, CDR2 FQGNSA. Deletions cut 5 bases from V and 0 bases from J, with 7 bases between. CDR3 length: 13 amino acids. CDR3 in DNA: TGTGCCAGCAGCGCAACAATGAACACTGAAGCTTTCTTT. Translated: CASSATMNTEAFF.

The sample holds one count of this clone. V gene TRBV2 combines with J gene TRBJ2-3; TRBD2 matches 13 bases. V dropped 6 bases and J dropped 5; count of bases not matched to a gene: 8. CDR3 length: 16 amino acids. Germline loops: CDR1 SNHLY, CDR2 FYNNEI. The CDR3 DNA is TGTGCCAGCAGGCGACTAGCGGGGGGTAGAGGAGATACGCAGTATTTT. It is translated as CASRRLAGGRGDTQYF.

The V call is TRBV30, the J call TRBJ2-7; tentative D call: TRBD1 (5 bases). Germline V CDR1 and CDR2: GTSNPN, SVGIG (reference sequence). V shed 0 bases and J shed 2 bases, with 26 bases lying between them. This CDR3 has 19 amino acids. CDR3 DNA sequence: TGTGCCTGGAGTGTAGGGGCTCTCCACCCGGCAGCAGAGCCCTACGAGCAGTACTTC. It specifies CAWSVGALHPAAEPYEQYF.

V usage is TRBV6-5 and J usage is TRBJ1-2, with TRBD1 as a possible D gene (6 bases). Germline-derived CDR1 and CDR2 are MNHEY and SVGAGI. Trimming stripped 6 bases from V and 5 bases from J, with 13 bases between. There are 13 residues in the CDR3. DNA of the CDR3: TGTGCCAGCAGAGTACACCAGGGGTATGGCTACACCTTC. Translating gives CASRVHQGYGYTF.

This clone was detected only once. The chain carries TRBV30 and TRBJ2-3; D is ambiguous. The CDR3 has 13 amino acids. Germline CDR1 reads GTSNPN; CDR2 reads SVGIG (reference sequence). Trimming took 5 bases from V and 6 from J, leaving 15 bases between them. The CDR3 is CAWRTDKRDTQYF. The CDR3 region has the DNA TGTGCCTGGCGAACCGATAAACGGGATACGCAGTATTTT.

The chain combines TRBV6-5 with TRBJ2-3; possibly TRBD2 for D (5 bases). V lost 6 bases and J lost 3, with 10 bases in between. The CDR3 has 13 residues. Germline lookup yields CDR1 MNHEY and CDR2 SVGAGI. CDR3 sequence: CASSPPGTDTQYF. The CDR3 DNA follows: TGTGCCAGCAGCCCCCCGGGGACAGATACGCAGTATTTT.

V and J are TRBV6-5 and TRBJ2-1; TRBD2 agrees at 9 bases. V gave up 0 bases and J gave up 7 bases; unmatched junction bases: 7. CDR1 and CDR2 from the germline V gene are MNHEY and SVGAGI. The CDR3 length is 16 residues. The CDR3, as DNA: TGTGCCAGCAGTTACTCGGGTAGCGGGGGCGGTAATGAGCAGTTCTTC. It is translated as CASSYSGSGGGNEQFF.

J is TRBJ1-2 and V is TRBV3-1 (or the pseudogene TRBV3-2); no definite D call. CDR1 is LGHDT and CDR2 is YNNKEL in the germline V gene (reference sequence). This CDR3 has 15 residues. V lost 4 bases and J lost 11, with 23 bases in between. CDR3 sequence: CASSRRGSSSFGYTF. CDR3 nucleotides: TGTGCCAGCAGCCGACGAGGCAGTTCCTCCTTTGGGTACACCTTC.

This chain joins TRBV18 and TRBJ2-7; 7 bases align to TRBD1. The CDR3 extends over 15 amino acids. The junction had 12 bases not matched to a gene; V was cut back by 5 bases and J by 5 bases. Germline V lookup: CDR1 KGHSH, CDR2 LQKENI. Here the CDR3 DNA reads TGTGCCAGCTCAACCTCCGGGACAGTCCTGAACGAGCAGTACTTC. Translation gives CASSTSGTVLNEQYF.

The J gene is TRBJ2-5, the V gene TRBV3-1 (or the pseudogene TRBV3-2); 7 bases agree with TRBD2. CDR3 length equals 17 residues. The germline V gene encodes CDR1 LGHDT and CDR2 YNNKEL (reference sequence). Trimming took 3 bases from V and 5 from J; bases not matched to a gene: 15. The CDR3 nucleotides read TGTGCCAGCAGCCATGGGTGGGGCGGGAGCGGCAGGGAGACCCAGTACTTC. Its translation is CASSHGWGGSGRETQYF.

In its sample, this clone was seen once. V gene TRBV11-3 combines with J gene TRBJ2-1, with 10 bases lining up with TRBD2. The V segment lost 1 base and the J segment 6 bases; nucleotides outside the gene matches: 9. CDR1 SGHNT and CDR2 YENEEA come from the germline V gene. The CDR3 loop spans 17 amino acids. Written as DNA, the CDR3 is TGTGCCAGCAGCTTAGGTGGAAGCGGGAGGGCCGGCAATGAGCAGTTCTTC. Translation gives CASSLGGSGRAGNEQFF.

The chain carries TRBV2 and TRBJ2-2; D perhaps matches TRBD2 (5 bases). Trimming stripped 2 bases from V and 6 bases from J, with 13 bases between. This CDR3 comprises 15 residues. Looked up from germline, CDR1 is SNHLY and CDR2 is FYNNEI. CDR3 region: CASSETRGIAGELFF. DNA of the CDR3: TGTGCCAGCAGTGAAACCCGAGGGATAGCCGGGGAGCTGTTTTTT.

The chain is built from TRBV9 and TRBJ2-5, with a possible D match to TRBD1 (5 bases). Germline values: CDR1 SGDLS, CDR2 YYNGEE. This CDR3 region has 14 residues. With 3 bases removed from V and 2 bases from J, the gap between germline ends came to 11 bases. The CDR3: CASSARTYQETQYF. Here the CDR3 DNA reads TGTGCCAGCAGCGCTAGGACATATCAAGAGACCCAGTACTTC.

This chain uses TRBV7-2 with TRBJ2-7; 8 bases agree with TRBD2. The CDR3 covers 14 residues. In germline, CDR1 is SGHTA, CDR2 FQGNSA. Trimming cost V 1 base and J 3 bases; bases outside gene matches: 2. Written as DNA, the CDR3 is TGTGCCAGCAGCTTAGGGACTAGCAGCTACGAGCAGTACTTC. Translated, it gives CASSLGTSSYEQYF.

The chain joins TRBV11-2 to TRBJ1-2; D call uncertain. The germline V and J ends were trimmed by 2 bases and 4 bases, with 14 bases remaining between them. The V gene's germline CDR1 is SGHAT and CDR2 FQNNGV. The CDR3 spans 15 residues. CDR3 loop: CASSLSSSGPYGYTF. In DNA, the CDR3 is TGTGCCAGCAGCTTAAGCTCAAGTGGGCCCTATGGCTACACCTTC.

V is TRBV6-1 and J is TRBJ1-3, with 10 bases that match TRBD1. The trim removed 4 bases at V and 0 bases at J, leaving 6 bases unmatched. CDR3 length: 17 amino acids. From germline, CDR1 is MNHNS and CDR2 SASEGT. CDR3: CASSATGGTRSGNTIYF. The CDR3 nucleotides read TGTGCCAGCAGTGCGACAGGGGGCACCCGCTCTGGAAACACCATATATTTT.

This clone was seen a few times. The germline gene is not matched at one end of the junction; a read error may be the cause. The J gene is TRBJ2-3, the V gene TRBV7-7; 9 nucleotides agree with TRBD2. The CDR3 contains 15 residues. CDR1 is SSHAT, CDR2 FNYEAQ, per germline (reference sequence). The CDR3 region has the DNA TGTGCTAGCAGCTCGACTAGCGGTAGCGCAGATACGCAGTATTTT. Protein product: CASSSTSGSADTQYF. Based on the CDR3 plus reference TRBV7-7 and TRBJ2-3, the full variable domain is GAGVSQSPRYKVTKRGQDVTLRCDPISSHATLYWYQQALGQGPEFLTYFNYEAQPDKSGLPSDRFSAERPEGSISTLTIQRTEQRDSAMYRCASSSTSGSADTQYFGPGTRLTVL.

V and J are TRBV11-2 and TRBJ1-1; possibly TRBD1 for D (5 bases). This CDR3 has 14 amino acids. V was pared by 4 bases and J by 2 bases, with 11 bases between. Germline CDR1 and CDR2: SGHAT and FQNNGV. In DNA, the CDR3 is TGTGCCAGCAGCTCCTCCAGGGTCAACACTGAAGCTTTCTTT. Its translation is CASSSSRVNTEAFF. Drawing the rest from reference TRBV11-2 and TRBJ1-1, the complete variable domain is EAGVAQSPRYKIIEKRQSVAFWCNPISGHATLYWYQQILGQGPKLLIQFQNNGVVDDSQLPKDRFSAERLKGVDSTLKIQPAKLEDSAVYLCASSSSRVNTEAFFGQGTRLTVV.

V usage is TRBV15 and J usage is TRBJ1-5; TRBD1 aligns across 9 bases. With V trimmed by 3 bases and J by 2 bases, 14 bases remained unmatched. Germline CDR1 reads LNHNV; CDR2 reads YYDKDF (reference sequence). The CDR3 contains 19 residues. In DNA form, the CDR3 reads TGTGCCACCAGCAGGAGCGGGACAGGGTATGAGTTTGGCAATCAGCCCCAGCATTTT. Translation: CATSRSGTGYEFGNQPQHF. Filled out from reference TRBV15 and TRBJ1-5, the complete variable domain reads DAMVIQNPRYQVTQFGKPVTLSCSQTLNHNVMYWYQQKSSQAPKLLFHYYDKDFNNEADTPDNFQSRRPNTSFCFLDIRSPGLGDTAMYLCATSRSGTGYEFGNQPQHFGDGTRLSIL.

The V call is TRBV6-5, the J call TRBJ2-5; 8 positions match TRBD1. In germline, CDR1 is MNHEY, CDR2 SVGAGI. The CDR3 consists of 15 residues. Germline trimming cut 3 bases from V and 3 bases from J; bases unmatched to any gene: 6. The CDR3 reads CASSYTGGMEETQYF. CDR3 nucleotides: TGTGCCAGCAGTTATACAGGGGGAATGGAAGAGACCCAGTACTTC.

The rearrangement uses TRBV18 and TRBJ1-1; D call uncertain. Germline loops: CDR1 KGHSH, CDR2 LQKENI. V dropped 0 bases and J dropped 0 bases, with 5 bases sitting between them. This CDR3 has 14 residues. The CDR3 DNA is TGTGCCAGCTCACCACCGGGAGTGAACACTGAAGCTTTCTTT. It specifies CASSPPGVNTEAFF.

This clone was seen a handful of times. V gene TRBV10-3 combines with J gene TRBJ2-3; D perhaps matches TRBD1 (6 bases). Trimming cost V 10 bases and J 2 bases, with 22 bases left between them. In germline, CDR1 is ENHRY, CDR2 SYGVKD. CDR3 size: 16 residues. CDR3 sequence reads: CATAPGAGAPTDTQYF. Written as DNA, the CDR3 is TGTGCCACCGCCCCAGGGGCAGGGGCACCCACAGATACGCAGTATTTT.

The CDR3 reads CASSSGHLNYGYTF. For the CDR3, the DNA is TGTGCCAGCAGCTCGGGACACCTTAACTATGGCTACACCTTC. V is TRBV7-2 and J is TRBJ1-2; a possible D gene is TRBD1 (6 bases). The CDR3 consists of 14 residues. CDR1 and CDR2 from the germline V gene are SGHTA and FQGNSA. V was pared by 4 bases and J by 1 base, with 10 bases between. Using reference TRBV7-2 and TRBJ1-2 for the parts outside the CDR3, the full variable domain is GAGVSQSPSNKVTEKGKDVELRCDPISGHTALYWYRQSLGQGLEFLIYFQGNSAPDKSGLPSDRFSAERTGGSVSTLTIQRTQQEDSAVYLCASSSGHLNYGYTFGSGTRLTVV.